The rows below give T cell receptor beta chains drawn from one sample of a study of cytomegalovirus exposure and HLA in healthy donors. Sequencing used immunoSEQ multiplex PCR; TCRdb keeps in-frame clones, though not all of them. Among about 78,000 clones listed, around 60% were seen once. Sequencing input: PBMCs. These receptors all come from a man younger than 45 in good health and CMV-seropositive. Both conserved end residues are part of each CDR3. The order of the fields is V gene, CDR3 length, D gene, clone size, J gene, CDR3 DNA, CDR3 protein. A D gene is named only where the DNA matches it firmly. Where a row states a size, it is once, few, many or the class of an expanded clone; other rows omit it.

>TRBV6-5|13|TRBD1|NA|TRBJ1-2
TGTGCCAGCACCCGAGACAGGGTAGGTGGCTACACCTTC
CASTRDRVGGYTF
>TRBV19|15|TRBD1|NA|TRBJ2-1
TGTGCCAGTAGGCGACCGGGACAGGGTCACAATGAGCAGTTCTTC
CASRRPGQGHNEQFF
>TRBV6-5|14|NA|NA|TRBJ1-1
TGTGCCAGCAGTTCGGAGGGCGGGAACACTGAAGCTTTCTTT
CASSSEGGNTEAFF
>TRBV7-6|14|NA|NA|TRBJ1-2
TGTGCCAGCAGCGCCGCAGGAGGGGACTATGGCTACACCTTC
CASSAAGGDYGYTF
>TRBV10-1|15|TRBD2|NA|TRBJ2-5
TGCGCCAGCAGTGAGCTTTCTAGCGGTGAAGAGACCCAGTACTTC
CASSELSSGEETQYF
>TRBV28|11|NA|few|TRBJ2-1
TGTGCCAGCAGTTTCCCGAGTGAGCAGTTCTTC
CASSFPSEQFF
>TRBV15|13|NA|NA|TRBJ2-5
TGTGCCACCAGCAGTGCTATCCAAGAGACCCAGTACTTC
CATSSAIQETQYF
>TRBV19|17|NA|few|TRBJ1-6
TGTGCCAGTAGTGGAGGAAGGGGGAAGTCGATTGGATCACCCCTCCACTTT
CASSGGRGKSIGSPLHF
>TRBV18|15|NA|NA|TRBJ1-1
TGTGCCAGCTCACCACTTCAGGGTCAGTACCACGAAGCTTTCTTT
CASSPLQGQYHEAFF
>TRBV30|13|NA|NA|TRBJ1-2
TGTGCCTGGAGTCGATCAGGGGTGGATGGCTACACCTTC
CAWSRSGVDGYTF
>TRBV27|16|NA|NA|TRBJ1-1
TGTGCCAGCAGTTTTCAAGGGAACAGGGCCTACACTGAAGCTTTCTTT
CASSFQGNRAYTEAFF
>TRBV4-1|17|NA|NA|TRBJ2-7
TGCGCCAGCAGCCAAGATACCGGACAGTGGAGCTCCTACGAGCAGTACTTC
CASSQDTGQWSSYEQYF
>TRBV6-1|15|NA|NA|TRBJ2-1
TGTGCCAGCAGTGAATACGGTAGCTCCTACAATGAGCAGTTCTTC
CASSEYGSSYNEQFF
>TRBV27|19|TRBD2|NA|TRBJ2-1
TGTGCCAGCAGTAGGCAAGGGACTAGCGGCTCGGGCTCCTACAATGAGCAGTTCTTC
CASSRQGTSGSGSYNEQFF
>TRBV5-5|15|TRBD1|few|TRBJ1-5
TGTGCCAGCAGCCAAGGACAGGGTGGAAATCAGCCCCAGCATTTT
CASSQGQGGNQPQHF
>TRBV4-1|19|TRBD2|NA|TRBJ2-6
TGCGCCAGCAGCCACGGGATTTTGGGGCGGGGGTCTGGGGCCAACGTCCTGACTTTC
CASSHGILGRGSGANVLTF
>TRBV4-2|13|TRBD1|NA|TRBJ1-3
TGTGCCAGCAGCCAGGACAGGGCAAACACCATATATTTT
CASSQDRANTIYF
>TRBV30|13|TRBD1|few|TRBJ2-7
TGTGCCTGGGGAAGACAGGGGGCCTACGAGCAGTACTTC
CAWGRQGAYEQYF
>TRBV12-2|18|NA|once|TRBJ1-5
TGTGCAAGTCGCTTAGTCTGGGACAGGGTGGGTCGCAATCAGCCCCAGCATTTT
CASRLVWDRVGRNQPQHF
>TRBV5-6|16|TRBD2|few|TRBJ2-2
TGTGCCAGCAGCTTGAGGCGGGAGGTCAGCGCCGGGGAGCTGTTTTTT
CASSLRREVSAGELFF
>TRBV5-5|15|TRBD1|few|TRBJ1-2
TGTGCCAGCAGCTTGGGGGACAGGATTTACTATGGCTACACCTTC
CASSLGDRIYYGYTF
>TRBV5-1|13|NA|few|TRBJ2-2
TGCGCCAGCAGCTACGGGGGTACCGGGGAGCTGTTTTTT
CASSYGGTGELFF
>TRBV30|14|NA|NA|TRBJ2-7
TGTGCCTGGAGCTGGAAAGGAGCAGCCTACGAGCAGTACTTC
CAWSWKGAAYEQYF
>TRBV7-9|16|NA|once|TRBJ2-2
TGTGCCAGCAGCTTAGTTTCAATAGAGGTCCCCGGGGAGCTGTTTTTT
CASSLVSIEVPGELFF
>TRBV10-3|15|NA|few|TRBJ2-7
TGTGCCATCAGTGAATTACAGGGCCCCAACTACGAGCAGTACTTC
CAISELQGPNYEQYF
>TRBV4-2|15|TRBD2|NA|TRBJ2-3
TGTGCCAGCAGCCAAGGGCGGGAGGGCCCACATACGCAGTATTTT
CASSQGREGPHTQYF
>TRBV19|15|TRBD1|NA|TRBJ2-7
TGTGCCAGTAGTCCCGGGACAGGAGTCGCTTACGAGCAGTACTTC
CASSPGTGVAYEQYF
>TRBV4-1|16|TRBD2|NA|TRBJ2-7
TGCGCCAGCAGCCAACAAGCGGGAATCGACTCCTACGAGCAGTACTTC
CASSQQAGIDSYEQYF
>TRBV21-1|13|NA|NA|TRBJ2-7
TGTGCCAGCGGGACTGGGGTTATATACGAGCAGTACTTC
CASGTGVIYEQYF
>TRBV6-1|15|TRBD1|NA|TRBJ1-5
TGTGCCAGCAGGGGGACAGGGGGTACCAATCAGCCCCAGCATTTT
CASRGTGGTNQPQHF
>TRBV30|13|TRBD1|NA|TRBJ1-4
TGTGCCTGGGCGGGACAGGGGGGCTGGAAACTGTTTTTT
CAWAGQGGWKLFF
>TRBV28|15|NA|NA|TRBJ1-4
TGTGCCAGCAGTTCACAGGTGACAACTAATGAAAAACTGTTTTTT
CASSSQVTTNEKLFF
>TRBV2|15|NA|NA|TRBJ1-5
TGTGCCAGCAAGGCTGAGGGCCCGATACTGCAGCCCCAGCATTTT
CASKAEGPILQPQHF
>TRBV5-1|14|TRBD1|NA|TRBJ2-2
TGCGCCAGCAGCTTGGCCGGGGACAGCGGGGAGCTGTTTTTT
CASSLAGDSGELFF
>TRBV29-1|14|TRBD1|NA|TRBJ1-2
TGCAGCGTTGAAGAGGCAGGGGGCGGGTATGGCTACACCTTC
CSVEEAGGGYGYTF
>TRBV9|15|NA|once|TRBJ2-7
TGTGCCAGCAGCGTATCCCCCTCTAGTGCCTACGAGCAGTACTTC
CASSVSPSSAYEQYF
>TRBV5-1|14|NA|NA|TRBJ1-2
TGCGCCAGCAGCTCCACCGGGACAACCTATGGCTACACCTTC
CASSSTGTTYGYTF
>TRBV7-2|15|NA|NA|TRBJ1-1
TGTGCCAGCACCCCCTCAGGGAATCGATTCACTGAAGCTTTCTTT
CASTPSGNRFTEAFF
>TRBV7-6|14|NA|NA|TRBJ2-7
TGTGCCAGCAGCTTACTCCTTGCGGGGCTCGAGCAGTACTTC
CASSLLLAGLEQYF
>TRBV27|16|NA|NA|TRBJ2-7
TGTGCCAGCAGTTTACGGAGGGGAACCCTAGGTCACGAGCAGTACTTC
CASSLRRGTLGHEQYF
>TRBV7-9|13|NA|NA|TRBJ1-1
TGTGCCAGCAGCGAAAGCGAGGGCACTGAAGCTTTCTTT
CASSESEGTEAFF
>TRBV15|16|TRBD1|few|TRBJ1-2
TGTGCCACCAGCAGAGATTCGGAGGGGGCAGTCTATGGCTACACCTTC
CATSRDSEGAVYGYTF
>TRBV6-1|14|TRBD2|NA|TRBJ2-5
TGTGCCGCGATACTAGCGGGAGGGCCAGAGACCCAGTACTTC
CAAILAGGPETQYF
>TRBV27|15|NA|NA|TRBJ2-3
TGTGCCAGCAGTTTAGGGGGCCGGATCACAGATACGCAGTATTTT
CASSLGGRITDTQYF
>TRBV30|15|NA|few|TRBJ2-3
TGTGCCTGGGCTCTGTTAGCTGGGGGGTTAGATACGCAGTATTTT
CAWALLAGGLDTQYF
>TRBV6-5|15|NA|NA|TRBJ1-1
TGTGCCAGCAGTTACAGCTTCACGGGAAACACTGAAGCTTTCTTT
CASSYSFTGNTEAFF
>TRBV27|14|NA|few|TRBJ2-7
TGTGCCAGCAGAAGGGGGAGCGCGATAGACGAGCAGTACTTC
CASRRGSAIDEQYF
>TRBV5-1|14|NA|NA|TRBJ2-2
TGCGCCAGCAGCTTGGGACAGAACACCGGGGAGCTGTTTTTT
CASSLGQNTGELFF